A selection of T cell receptor beta chains follows, all from one sample in a study of Tregs in tolerant kidney transplant recipients. Libraries were prepared by immunoSEQ multiplex PCR; TCRdb keeps only in-frame clonotypes and omits some of them. This sample has some 110,000 clones, with roughly 92% found just once. Sequencing used CD4+ T cells from blood. Source of these receptors: a human donor in good health. The CDR3 runs from the conserved cysteine through the conserved F or W. The D gene is left open where the match is weak. Rows give clone size only sometimes, using once, few, many, or a class for an expanded clone.

j_gene: TRBJ1-2; abundance: NA; d_gene: NA; v_gene: TRBV14; CDR3nt: TGTGCCAGCAGCCAAAACTATGGCTACACCTTC; CDR3aa: CASSQNYGYTF
j_gene: TRBJ1-2; abundance: once; d_gene: NA; v_gene: TRBV2; CDR3nt: TGTGCCAGCAGGCAAACAGGGAGTGGTGGCTACACCTTC; CDR3aa: CASRQTGSGGYTF
j_gene: TRBJ2-1; abundance: few; d_gene: NA; v_gene: TRBV14; CDR3nt: TGTGCCAGCAGCCAATTCGGCGGGGGCGAGCAGTTCTTC; CDR3aa: CASSQFGGGEQFF
j_gene: TRBJ2-3; abundance: NA; d_gene: NA; v_gene: TRBV9; CDR3nt: TGTGCCAGCAACGTAGTCCAGCGGAGCACAGATACGCAGTATTTT; CDR3aa: CASNVVQRSTDTQYF
j_gene: TRBJ1-6; abundance: NA; d_gene: NA; v_gene: TRBV11-2; CDR3nt: TGTGCCAGCAGCTTAGGCACCTTGGATTCACCCCTCCACTTT; CDR3aa: CASSLGTLDSPLHF
j_gene: TRBJ2-1; abundance: NA; d_gene: TRBD1; v_gene: TRBV18; CDR3nt: TGTGCCAGCTCCCCCACCGCAGGGGGCGGGAATGAGCAGTTCTTC; CDR3aa: CASSPTAGGGNEQFF
j_gene: TRBJ2-1; abundance: NA; d_gene: NA; v_gene: TRBV18; CDR3nt: TGTGCCAGCTCACCAATAGCGTTCGGCTCCTACAATGAGCAGTTCTTC; CDR3aa: CASSPIAFGSYNEQFF
j_gene: TRBJ2-5; abundance: NA; d_gene: NA; v_gene: TRBV10-3; CDR3nt: TGTGCCATCAGGCCCGACAGCAAGGAGACCCAGTACTTC; CDR3aa: CAIRPDSKETQYF
j_gene: TRBJ2-2; abundance: NA; d_gene: TRBD2; v_gene: TRBV10-2; CDR3nt: TGCGCCAGCAGTAGGACTAGGCGAGGCGGGGAGCTGTTTTTT; CDR3aa: CASSRTRRGGELFF
j_gene: TRBJ2-2; abundance: NA; d_gene: NA; v_gene: TRBV10-3; CDR3nt: TGTGCCACCAACCCGGGGATAGGCACCGGGGAGCTGTTTTTT; CDR3aa: CATNPGIGTGELFF
j_gene: TRBJ1-1; abundance: NA; d_gene: NA; v_gene: TRBV6-1; CDR3nt: TGTGCCAGCAGTGAATCTCAGGGGTTGGGCACTGAAGCTTTCTTT; CDR3aa: CASSESQGLGTEAFF
j_gene: TRBJ2-5; abundance: NA; d_gene: NA; v_gene: TRBV7-2; CDR3nt: TGTGCCAGCAGCTCGCATGGACTCTTGGAGACCCAGTACTTC; CDR3aa: CASSSHGLLETQYF
j_gene: TRBJ1-5; abundance: NA; d_gene: NA; v_gene: TRBV5-3; CDR3nt: TGTGCCAGAAGCCATTTCAGGGTAGTCGAACTCACATATAGCAATCAGCCCCAGCATTTT; CDR3aa: CARSHFRVVELTYSNQPQHF
j_gene: TRBJ2-1; abundance: NA; d_gene: TRBD2; v_gene: TRBV10-2; CDR3nt: TGCGCCAGCAGTGCTAGCGGGAGGGCGAACAATGAGCAGTTCTTC; CDR3aa: CASSASGRANNEQFF
j_gene: TRBJ2-5; abundance: once; d_gene: TRBD1; v_gene: TRBV7-3; CDR3nt: TGTGCCAGCAGCTTTAGCAGGGGGGAGACCCAGTACTTC; CDR3aa: CASSFSRGETQYF
j_gene: TRBJ1-4; abundance: NA; d_gene: NA; v_gene: TRBV7-9; CDR3nt: TGTGCCAGCAGCCCTTACCAGCCTTCTAATGAAAAACTGTTTTTT; CDR3aa: CASSPYQPSNEKLFF
j_gene: TRBJ2-7; abundance: NA; d_gene: TRBD1; v_gene: TRBV5-4; CDR3nt: TGTGCCAGCAGCTTGGCCTCGGGACAGAGCTCCTACGAGCAGTACTTC; CDR3aa: CASSLASGQSSYEQYF
j_gene: TRBJ1-3; abundance: NA; d_gene: NA; v_gene: TRBV6-6; CDR3nt: TGTGCCAGCAGTGCACAGGGAAACACCATATATTTT; CDR3aa: CASSAQGNTIYF
j_gene: TRBJ2-3; abundance: NA; d_gene: TRBD2; v_gene: TRBV4-2; CDR3nt: TGTGCCAGCAGCCAAGAACTAGCGGGCACAGATACGCAGTATTTT; CDR3aa: CASSQELAGTDTQYF
j_gene: TRBJ2-5; abundance: NA; d_gene: NA; v_gene: TRBV11-2; CDR3nt: TGTGCCAGCAGCGGGTTGGGAGACCAAGAGACCCAGTACTTC; CDR3aa: CASSGLGDQETQYF
j_gene: TRBJ1-1; abundance: NA; d_gene: TRBD1; v_gene: TRBV4-1; CDR3nt: TGCGCCAGCAGCCAAGATTTGACAGGGGGAGGCCGTAGTTTAAAAGCTTTCTTT; CDR3aa: CASSQDLTGGGRSLKAFF
j_gene: TRBJ2-1; abundance: NA; d_gene: NA; v_gene: TRBV5-1; CDR3nt: TGCGCCAGCAGCCAACCTCGGGGGGCGGGGAATGAGCAGTTCTTC; CDR3aa: CASSQPRGAGNEQFF
j_gene: TRBJ1-2; abundance: NA; d_gene: TRBD1; v_gene: TRBV4-2; CDR3nt: TGTGCCAGCAGCCAAGAGGAGGACAGGGGGAACAACTATGGCTACACCTTC; CDR3aa: CASSQEEDRGNNYGYTF
j_gene: TRBJ2-1; abundance: NA; d_gene: TRBD2; v_gene: TRBV9; CDR3nt: TGTGCCAGCAGCGTAGCTGGAGCGGGGGGGCTGAATGAGCAGTTCTTC; CDR3aa: CASSVAGAGGLNEQFF
j_gene: TRBJ2-5; abundance: NA; d_gene: TRBD1; v_gene: TRBV12-5; CDR3nt: TGTGCTAGTACCCCATATGGCAGGGGGCCAGAGACCCAGTACTTC; CDR3aa: CASTPYGRGPETQYF
j_gene: TRBJ1-4; abundance: once; d_gene: TRBD1; v_gene: TRBV5-1; CDR3nt: TGCGCCAGCAGCTATAACGGACAGGCAACTAATGAAAAACTGTTTTTT; CDR3aa: CASSYNGQATNEKLFF
j_gene: TRBJ2-5; abundance: NA; d_gene: NA; v_gene: TRBV19; CDR3nt: TGTGCCAGTAGTATTGGCAGGACCCAGTACTTC; CDR3aa: CASSIGRTQYF
j_gene: TRBJ2-1; abundance: NA; d_gene: TRBD2; v_gene: TRBV7-9; CDR3nt: TGTGCCAGCAGCCGAAGGACTAGCGGAGGGGATGAGCAGTTCTTC; CDR3aa: CASSRRTSGGDEQFF
j_gene: TRBJ1-5; abundance: NA; d_gene: NA; v_gene: TRBV5-1; CDR3nt: TGCGCCAGCAGCTTGGTCGGAGGGGATCAGCCCCAGCATTTT; CDR3aa: CASSLVGGDQPQHF
j_gene: TRBJ2-3; abundance: NA; d_gene: TRBD1; v_gene: TRBV7-3; CDR3nt: TGTGCCAGCAGCCCGGACAGGAGAGATACGCAGTATTTT; CDR3aa: CASSPDRRDTQYF
j_gene: TRBJ2-2; abundance: NA; d_gene: NA; v_gene: TRBV5-1; CDR3nt: TGCGCCAGCAGCTTGGCCTTATTCCGGGGAACCGGGGAGCTGTTTTTT; CDR3aa: CASSLALFRGTGELFF
j_gene: TRBJ2-2; abundance: NA; d_gene: NA; v_gene: TRBV27; CDR3nt: TGTGCCAGCAGGGTTTGGGACACCGGGGAGCTGTTTTTT; CDR3aa: CASRVWDTGELFF
j_gene: TRBJ2-6; abundance: NA; d_gene: NA; v_gene: TRBV19; CDR3nt: TGTGCCACCCATCAGGGCAGCTCTGGGGCCAACGTCCTGACTTTC; CDR3aa: CATHQGSSGANVLTF
j_gene: TRBJ2-1; abundance: NA; d_gene: TRBD2; v_gene: TRBV6-5; CDR3nt: TGTGCCAGCAGTTACTCGGGGGGGATTGACAATGAGCAGTTCTTC; CDR3aa: CASSYSGGIDNEQFF
j_gene: TRBJ2-4; abundance: NA; d_gene: NA; v_gene: TRBV9; CDR3nt: TGTGCCAGCAGCGTCTGGGAAGGGGACATTCAGTACTTC; CDR3aa: CASSVWEGDIQYF
j_gene: TRBJ1-2; abundance: NA; d_gene: NA; v_gene: TRBV9; CDR3nt: TGTGCCAGCAGCGTAGCCCTGAACTATGGCTACACCTTC; CDR3aa: CASSVALNYGYTF
j_gene: TRBJ2-2; abundance: NA; d_gene: NA; v_gene: TRBV2; CDR3nt: TGTGCCAGCAGTGTAAACCACCCGAACACCGGGGAGCTGTTTTTT; CDR3aa: CASSVNHPNTGELFF
j_gene: TRBJ1-1; abundance: once; d_gene: NA; v_gene: TRBV10-2; CDR3nt: TGCGCCAGCAGCAGGACGGAATATAACACTGAAGCTTTCTTT; CDR3aa: CASSRTEYNTEAFF
j_gene: TRBJ1-2; abundance: NA; d_gene: NA; v_gene: TRBV6-1; CDR3nt: TGTGCCAGCAGTGAAGCGTCTATTCTAATGGGGGCACTGGCTAACTATGGCTACACCTTC; CDR3aa: CASSEASILMGALANYGYTF
j_gene: TRBJ2-3; abundance: NA; d_gene: TRBD1; v_gene: TRBV6-6; CDR3nt: TGTGCCAGCAGTAAAAGGGGGCGCGGCACAGATACGCAGTATTTT; CDR3aa: CASSKRGRGTDTQYF
j_gene: TRBJ1-1; abundance: NA; d_gene: NA; v_gene: TRBV7-6; CDR3nt: TGTGCCAGCAGCTTAAACCCTTCGGGGGTTGTGGGTGAAGCTTTCTTT; CDR3aa: CASSLNPSGVVGEAFF
j_gene: TRBJ2-3; abundance: once; d_gene: TRBD2; v_gene: TRBV4-2; CDR3nt: TGTGCCAGCAGCCACCAAGGACTAGCGGGGACAGATACGCAGTATTTT; CDR3aa: CASSHQGLAGTDTQYF
j_gene: TRBJ2-3; abundance: NA; d_gene: NA; v_gene: TRBV19; CDR3nt: TGTGCCACCGGCCCGAACGTAGATACGCAGTATTTT; CDR3aa: CATGPNVDTQYF
j_gene: TRBJ1-1; abundance: NA; d_gene: NA; v_gene: TRBV4-1; CDR3nt: TGCGCCAGCAGCCAGATCGGACGGACGAACACTGAAGCTTTCTTT; CDR3aa: CASSQIGRTNTEAFF
j_gene: TRBJ2-5; abundance: NA; d_gene: NA; v_gene: TRBV29-1; CDR3nt: TGCAGCGTTGAAGAATCCTACGAAGAGACCCAGTACTTC; CDR3aa: CSVEESYEETQYF
j_gene: TRBJ2-1; abundance: NA; d_gene: TRBD2; v_gene: TRBV5-1; CDR3nt: TGCGCCAGCAGCTTGTCGGGGACTAGCACTAACAATGAGCAGTTCTTC; CDR3aa: CASSLSGTSTNNEQFF
j_gene: TRBJ1-5; abundance: NA; d_gene: NA; v_gene: TRBV2; CDR3nt: TGTGCCAGCAGCAGAGGACGGAATAGCAATCAGCCCCAGCATTTT; CDR3aa: CASSRGRNSNQPQHF
j_gene: TRBJ2-5; abundance: NA; d_gene: NA; v_gene: TRBV11-1; CDR3nt: TGTGCCAGCAGCTCCTTTCTGAGGGGTGGGGGTCAAGAGACCCAGTACTTC; CDR3aa: CASSSFLRGGGQETQYF
j_gene: TRBJ2-7; abundance: few; d_gene: TRBD1; v_gene: TRBV18; CDR3nt: TGTGCCAGCTCCAGGACAGGGGGAACTTTCTACGAGCAGTACTTC; CDR3aa: CASSRTGGTFYEQYF
j_gene: TRBJ1-2; abundance: NA; d_gene: NA; v_gene: TRBV30; CDR3nt: TGTGCCTGGAGTGTTGGGCTGGGGGGTGGCTATGGCTACACCTTC; CDR3aa: CAWSVGLGGGYGYTF
j_gene: TRBJ2-1; abundance: NA; d_gene: TRBD1; v_gene: TRBV7-9; CDR3nt: TGTGCCAGCAGCTTAGACAGGGGCTCCTACAATGAGCAGTTCTTC; CDR3aa: CASSLDRGSYNEQFF
j_gene: TRBJ2-7; abundance: NA; d_gene: NA; v_gene: TRBV11-2; CDR3nt: TGTGCCAGCAGCTACGTCCCCGGGGTCTCCTACGAGCAGTACTTC; CDR3aa: CASSYVPGVSYEQYF
j_gene: TRBJ2-5; abundance: NA; d_gene: NA; v_gene: TRBV18; CDR3nt: TGTGCCAGCTCCCCCCGGACAGAAGAGACCCAGTACTTC; CDR3aa: CASSPRTEETQYF
j_gene: TRBJ2-3; abundance: NA; d_gene: NA; v_gene: TRBV18; CDR3nt: TGTGCCAGCTCACCACCTAGCACAGATACGCAGTATTTT; CDR3aa: CASSPPSTDTQYF
j_gene: TRBJ2-1; abundance: NA; d_gene: TRBD1; v_gene: TRBV13; CDR3nt: TGTGCCAGCAGCTTTAAACAGGGGGCTTGGCATGAGCAGTTCTTC; CDR3aa: CASSFKQGAWHEQFF
j_gene: TRBJ1-1; abundance: NA; d_gene: TRBD1; v_gene: TRBV14; CDR3nt: TGTGCCAGCAGCCAAGATCGAAGGCAGGGGGCCCTGAACACTGAAGCTTTCTTT; CDR3aa: CASSQDRRQGALNTEAFF
j_gene: TRBJ2-1; abundance: NA; d_gene: NA; v_gene: TRBV27; CDR3nt: TGTGCCAGCAGTTCGCACCAAGGGGGGATGCTCAATGAGCAGTTCTTC; CDR3aa: CASSSHQGGMLNEQFF
j_gene: TRBJ2-5; abundance: NA; d_gene: NA; v_gene: TRBV6-1; CDR3nt: TGTGCCAGCAGTCTGACTAGAGGGCCCCAAGAGACCCAGTACTTC; CDR3aa: CASSLTRGPQETQYF
j_gene: TRBJ2-1; abundance: NA; d_gene: TRBD2; v_gene: TRBV4-1; CDR3nt: TGCGCCAGCAGCCAAACGGGACTAGATATAAGTGAGCAGTTCTTC; CDR3aa: CASSQTGLDISEQFF
j_gene: TRBJ2-3; abundance: NA; d_gene: NA; v_gene: TRBV6-5; CDR3nt: TGTGCCAGCAGTTCCGGGACCTACAGCACAGATACGCAGTATTTT; CDR3aa: CASSSGTYSTDTQYF